These 22 T cell receptor beta chains originate from one sample sequenced in a study of beta chain features in type 1 diabetes. The investigators reverse transcribed all of the isolated RNA, so they sequenced expressed TCRB transcripts. Clones were sequenced by immunoSEQ multiplex PCR, and TCRdb holds only the in-frame ones, with some missing. The repertoire includes fewer than 200,000 clones, about 7.3% of them detected once, and about 0.6% sits in the top ten. What was sequenced was central memory CD4+ T cells from blood. The receptors come from a man younger than 30 in good health.

This chain uses TRBV10-3 with TRBJ2-3, with D possibly matching TRBD2 (6 bases). Trimming stripped 10 bases from V and 8 bases from J, with 13 bases between. This CDR3 spans 11 amino acids. CDR1 and CDR2 (germline): ENHRY, SYGVKD. This CDR3 reads CASSHGGTQYF. The CDR3 region has the DNA TGTGCCAGCAGCCACGGGGGTACGCAGTATTTT.

Only a few counts were recorded for this clone. The chain uses TRBV7-3 and TRBJ2-2, with 7 bases aligning to TRBD1. This CDR3 comprises 15 residues. Germline CDR1 SGHTA, CDR2 FQGTGA. Trimming at V came to 5 bases and at J to 6 bases, leaving 9 bases not matched to a gene. CDR3 nucleotide sequence: TGTGCCAGCAGCAAACGACAGGGCCACGCCGGGGAGCTGTTTTTT. It specifies CASSKRQGHAGELFF. Filled out from reference TRBV7-3 and TRBJ2-2, the complete variable domain reads GAGVSQTPSNKVTEKGKYVELRCDPISGHTALYWYRQSLGQGPEFLIYFQGTGAADDSGLPNDRFFAVRPEGSVSTLKIQRTERGDSAVYLCASSKRQGHAGELFFGEGSRLTVL.

The gene calls are TRBV7-3 and TRBJ2-7, with a weak D call TRBD2 (6 bases). The CDR3 loop spans 16 amino acids. Germline values: CDR1 SGHTA, CDR2 FQGTGA. The V end was cut by 2 bases, the J end by 6 bases, with 20 bases between. Here the CDR3 reads CASSLFTGGLGGEQYF. CDR3 nucleotides: TGTGCCAGCAGCTTATTTACCGGGGGATTGGGTGGCGAGCAGTACTTC.

The V gene is TRBV6-1, the J gene TRBJ1-1; a possible D gene is TRBD1 (5 bases). This CDR3 contains 14 residues. V shed 1 base and J shed 3 bases, with 9 bases lying between them. CDR1 and CDR2 from the germline V gene are MNHNS and SASEGT. The CDR3 DNA follows: TGTGCCAGCAGTGAAGTGGGGGGGGACACTGAAGCTTTCTTT. Protein: CASSEVGGDTEAFF.

This clone was seen ten or more times. The chain couples TRBV7-9 to TRBJ2-3; D ambiguous. V dropped 2 bases and J dropped 4 bases, with 7 bases sitting between them. CDR1 and CDR2 from the germline V gene are SEHNR and FQNEAQ (reference sequence). This CDR3 has 13 amino acids. Written as DNA, the CDR3 is TGTGCCAGCAGCTTACGAGAAGCAGATACGCAGTATTTT. Encoded protein: CASSLREADTQYF.

This sequence joins TRBV29-1 and TRBJ1-2, with D uncertain. The CDR3 contains 11 residues. Deletions cut 4 bases from V and 5 bases from J, with 8 bases between. Germline V gene sequence: CDR1 SQVTM, CDR2 ANQGSEA. CDR3 bases: TGCAGCGTTGTGGCGGAATATGGCTACACCTTC. Protein product: CSVVAEYGYTF.

This chain connects TRBV4-1 to TRBJ1-1, with a possible D match to TRBD1 (6 bases). CDR3 length: 14 amino acids. The V end lost 6 bases, the J end lost 4 bases, and 15 bases lay between the germline ends. Germline lookup yields CDR1 MGHRA and CDR2 YSYEKL. The CDR3 loop reads CASRYGGAGTEAFF. In nucleotides, the CDR3 is TGCGCCAGCAGATACGGGGGGGCCGGCACTGAAGCTTTCTTT.

This rearrangement joins TRBV7-2 to TRBJ1-2; TRBD1 agrees at 7 bases. Germline assignment: CDR1 SGHTA and CDR2 FQGNSA. This CDR3 contains 15 residues. The junction had 8 bases not matched to a gene; V was cut back by 6 bases and J by 1 base. The CDR3 DNA reads TGTGCCAGCAGTATAACAGGGGCCTTTAACTATGGCTACACCTTC. It translates to CASSITGAFNYGYTF.

The chain combines TRBV19 with TRBJ1-4; 7 bases are a match to TRBD1. V lost 9 bases, J lost 5 bases, and 6 bases stayed unmatched. CDR3 length equals 13 residues. The germline V gene has CDR1 LNHDA and CDR2 SQIVND (reference sequence). The DNA of the CDR3 is TGTGCCAGCTCGGGACAGAGCAATGAAAAACTGTTTTTT. It translates to CASSGQSNEKLFF.

In this sample, this clone turned up many times. The chain couples TRBV7-2 to TRBJ2-3; D unclear. This CDR3 contains 13 residues. CDR1 SGHTA and CDR2 FQGNSA come from the germline V gene. Trimming removed 5 bases from V and 5 bases from J, with 11 bases in between. The CDR3 coding sequence is TGTGCCAGCAGCCGACCTAGGAAAGATACGCAGTATTTT. It yields the protein CASSRPRKDTQYF.

This clone was picked up many times. V is TRBV7-9 and J is TRBJ1-2; D possibly corresponds to TRBD1 (5 bases). Germline V lookup: CDR1 SEHNR, CDR2 FQNEAQ (reference sequence). CDR3 size: 14 residues. Trimming removed 4 bases from V and 7 bases from J, with 16 bases in between. The CDR3 DNA is TGTGCCAGCAGCTCGGGACTGTCCTCATCTGGCTACACCTTC. Its translation is CASSSGLSSSGYTF.

The chain links TRBV7-9 to TRBJ2-4; 7 bases map to TRBD2. This CDR3 comprises 18 residues. The junction had 10 bases not matched to a gene; V was cut back by 2 bases and J by 0 bases. CDR1 SEHNR and CDR2 FQNEAQ come from the germline V gene (reference sequence). The chain's CDR3 is CASSLLAGPSTAKNIQYF. CDR3 nucleotides: TGTGCCAGCAGCTTATTAGCGGGCCCCTCAACAGCCAAAAACATTCAGTACTTC.

This clone was seen a few times. The V gene is TRBV5-6, the J gene TRBJ1-2; D not certain. Germline values: CDR1 SGHDT, CDR2 YYEEEE. The CDR3 totals 14 residues. The germline V and J ends were trimmed by 0 bases and 3 bases, with 9 bases remaining between them. CDR3 sequence: CASSLAGIYYGYTF. The DNA for the CDR3 is TGTGCCAGCAGCTTGGCCGGGATATACTATGGCTACACCTTC.

This clone was detected a few times. This chain joins TRBV11-2 and TRBJ2-3, with D maybe TRBD2 (6 bases). Trimming pared 2 bases from V and 8 bases from J, leaving 20 bases between. The CDR3 runs to 16 residues. Germline V lookup: CDR1 SGHAT, CDR2 FQNNGV. This chain's CDR3 is CASSLPGGFSPSTQYF. CDR3 nucleotide sequence: TGTGCCAGCAGCTTACCCGGAGGGTTCTCCCCCAGTACGCAGTATTTT. The entire variable domain, with the rest obtained from reference TRBV11-2 and TRBJ2-3, is as follows: EAGVAQSPRYKIIEKRQSVAFWCNPISGHATLYWYQQILGQGPKLLIQFQNNGVVDDSQLPKDRFSAERLKGVDSTLKIQPAKLEDSAVYLCASSLPGGFSPSTQYFGPGTRLTVL.

There are many counts of this clone. The chain has TRBV29-1 and TRBJ2-1; 7 positions match TRBD2. CDR3 length: 13 residues. The germline CDR1 and CDR2 sequences are SQVTM and ANQGSEA. V shed 4 bases and J 3 bases; nucleotides not matched to a gene: 3. CDR3 DNA: TGCAGCGTTGGCGGGAGCGTCTACAATGAGCAGTTCTTC. It yields the protein CSVGGSVYNEQFF.

The table lists this clone with a few counts. CDR3 bases: TGCGCCAGCAGCTCCGGACAGGTCTACAATGAGCAGTTCTTC. It yields the protein CASSSGQVYNEQFF. This chain connects TRBV5-1 to TRBJ2-1; 7 bases are shared with TRBD1. V dropped 3 bases and J dropped 3; count of bases not matched to a gene: 3. CDR1 and CDR2 from the germline V gene are SGHRS and YFSETQ. The CDR3 runs to 14 residues.

The CDR3 loop is CASSQSLPDSSYNSPLHF. The CDR3 bases are TGCGCCAGCAGTCAATCTCTGCCCGATAGCTCCTATAATTCACCCCTCCACTTT. The V call is TRBV23-1, the J call TRBJ1-6; D uncertain. TRBV23-1 is noted as an ORF with a role that remains uncertain. Trimming cost V 0 bases and J 0 bases, with 12 bases left between them. The CDR3 runs 18 residues.

This chain connects TRBV7-2 to TRBJ2-1; maybe TRBD1 (5 bases). Germline CDR1 and CDR2: SGHTA and FQGNSA. Trimming took off 5 bases at V and 8 bases at J, with 10 bases between the two ends. The CDR3 extends over 12 amino acids. DNA of the CDR3: TGTGCCAGCAGCCAGGGCGTTGATGAGCAGTTCTTC. It yields the protein CASSQGVDEQFF.

This clone was observed a handful of times. The chain joins TRBV7-6 to TRBJ2-5, with 11 bases aligning to TRBD2. Germline trimming cut 5 bases from V and 1 base from J; bases unmatched to any gene: 6. Germline loops: CDR1 SGHVS, CDR2 FNYEAQ. There are 16 residues in the CDR3. CDR3 in amino acids: CASSLRLAGPQETQYF. CDR3 in DNA: TGTGCCAGCAGCCTCCGACTAGCGGGACCCCAAGAGACCCAGTACTTC.

This clone was counted a few times. V usage is TRBV6-1 and J usage is TRBJ1-5, with D uncertain. The CDR3 spans 13 residues. CDR1 MNHNS and CDR2 SASEGT come from the germline V gene. Deletions cut 4 bases from V and 6 bases from J, with 10 bases between. The CDR3 loop is CASSGAIAQPQHF. CDR3 DNA: TGTGCCAGCAGTGGTGCGATTGCTCAGCCCCAGCATTTT.

Ten or more counts support this clone. The chain couples TRBV28 to TRBJ2-5; no clear D gene. Trimming pared 5 bases from V and 5 bases from J, leaving 9 bases between. The CDR3 runs to 12 residues. Germline CDR1 MDHEN, CDR2 SYDVKM. CDR3 protein: CASSQALETQYF. DNA of the CDR3: TGTGCCAGCAGTCAGGCGCTGGAGACCCAGTACTTC.

The sample holds many counts of this clone. The CDR3 nucleotides are TGCAGCGTTGCGTCTGGACAGAACTATGGCTACACCTTC. Amino acid sequence: CSVASGQNYGYTF. This rearrangement joins TRBV29-1 to TRBJ1-2, with D maybe TRBD1 (6 bases). The CDR3 spans 13 residues. The germline V gene encodes CDR1 SQVTM and CDR2 ANQGSEA. V dropped 4 bases and J dropped 2 bases, with 11 bases sitting between them.